These T cell receptor beta chains were read from a single sample in a study of blood T cell repertoires in COVID-19. TCRdb's copy holds only in-frame clones and misses some; the assay was immunoSEQ multiplex PCR. Here the sample spans hundreds of thousands of clones, 85% to 90% being singletons. The sample was peripheral blood. These receptors all stem from a man aged 55 to 70 with acute or convalescent COVID-19. Both conserved end residues are part of each CDR3. A D gene is named only where the DNA matches it firmly. Clone size is shown for a subset of rows, as once, few, many or a class of expanded clone.

abundance	d_gene	len	j_gene	v_gene	CDR3aa	CDR3nt
NA	TRBD1	16	TRBJ1-4	TRBV15	CATSRPTGAANEKLFF	TGTGCCACCAGCAGACCCACAGGGGCAGCTAATGAAAAACTGTTTTTT
NA	NA	13	TRBJ2-7	TRBV3-1/TRBV3-2	CASSTGTPYEQYF	TGTGCCAGCAGCACCGGGACACCCTACGAGCAGTACTTC
NA	TRBD2	15	TRBJ2-1	TRBV6-5	CASSSAGGAYNEQFF	TGTGCCAGCAGTTCCGCCGGGGGGGCCTACAATGAGCAGTTCTTC
NA	TRBD1	13	TRBJ1-5	TRBV30	CAWDRGEDQPQHF	TGTGCCTGGGACAGGGGGGAGGATCAGCCCCAGCATTTT
NA	TRBD1	14	TRBJ2-1	TRBV5-6	CASSLGTGGNEQFF	TGTGCCAGCAGCTTGGGGACAGGGGGGAATGAGCAGTTCTTC
NA	NA	17	TRBJ2-7	TRBV21-1	CASSKVTQGQTTYEQYF	TGTGCCAGCAGCAAAGTCACCCAGGGACAGACCACCTACGAGCAGTACTTC
NA	NA	16	TRBJ2-7	TRBV15	CATSRVVADPSYEQYF	TGTGCCACCAGCAGAGTCGTAGCGGATCCCTCCTACGAGCAGTACTTC
once	TRBD1	13	TRBJ1-5	TRBV19	CASSRQGRSPQHF	TGTGCCAGTAGTAGACAGGGCAGGTCACCCCAGCATTTT
NA	TRBD1	13	TRBJ1-1	TRBV29-1	CSAGDRGDTEAFF	TGCAGCGCGGGGGACAGGGGGGACACTGAAGCTTTCTTT
NA	NA	17	TRBJ1-1	TRBV11-2	CASSLGPGRLGNTEAFF	TGTGCCAGCAGCTTAGGCCCGGGTCGCCTCGGGAACACTGAAGCTTTCTTT
NA	NA	15	TRBJ1-1	TRBV5-6	CASSLFRTVGVEAFF	TGTGCCAGCAGCTTATTTAGGACAGTAGGAGTAGAAGCTTTCTTT
NA	TRBD2	17	TRBJ2-3	TRBV4-1	CASSQVLGAGPGGGQYF	TGCGCCAGCAGCCAAGTTCTGGGGGCGGGCCCCGGGGGGGGGCAGTATTTT
many	NA	16	TRBJ1-2	TRBV7-9	CASSLADTGEEYGYTF	TGTGCCAGCAGCTTAGCCGACACGGGGGAGGAGTATGGCTACACCTTC
NA	NA	12	TRBJ1-2	TRBV19	CASTPGYMGYTF	TGTGCCAGTACCCCGGGGTACATGGGCTACACCTTC
NA	TRBD2	15	TRBJ2-1	TRBV5-4	CASSFAGGSYNEQFF	TGTGCCAGCAGCTTCGCGGGGGGCTCCTACAATGAGCAGTTCTTC
NA	TRBD1	15	TRBJ2-7	TRBV11-2	CASQPGTGSSYEQYF	TGTGCCAGCCAGCCCGGGACAGGGTCCTCCTACGAGCAGTACTTC
NA	TRBD2	18	TRBJ2-1	TRBV27	CASSLVGLAGGVNNEQFF	TGTGCCAGCAGTTTAGTCGGACTAGCGGGGGGGGTAAACAATGAGCAGTTCTTC
NA	NA	12	TRBJ2-7	TRBV6-6	CASTRGEYEQYF	TGTGCCAGCACCAGGGGCGAGTACGAGCAGTACTTC
NA	TRBD1	15	TRBJ1-5	TRBV6-6	CASSLDRAGNQPQHF	TGTGCCAGCAGCCTAGACAGGGCTGGCAATCAGCCCCAGCATTTT
NA	TRBD1	16	TRBJ1-5	TRBV2	CASRTRQGAKNQPQHF	TGTGCCAGCAGAACCCGACAGGGGGCAAAAAATCAGCCCCAGCATTTT
NA	NA	15	TRBJ2-7	TRBV6-5	CASSSTTTPHYEQYF	TGTGCCAGCAGCTCGACGACTACCCCCCACTACGAGCAGTACTTC
NA	NA	14	TRBJ2-2	TRBV4-3	CASSRDKNTGELFF	TGCGCCAGCAGCCGAGACAAAAACACCGGGGAGCTGTTTTTT
NA	NA	15	TRBJ2-1	TRBV13	CASAPGAVPYNEQFF	TGTGCCAGCGCTCCAGGGGCGGTACCCTACAATGAGCAGTTCTTC
once	TRBD2	15	TRBJ2-3	TRBV18	CASSQKRGGTDTQYF	TGTGCCAGCTCACAAAAGCGGGGGGGAACAGATACGCAGTATTTT
NA	NA	12	TRBJ2-7	TRBV28	CASSVQGYEQYF	TGTGCCAGCAGTGTCCAGGGATACGAGCAGTACTTC
NA	TRBD1	15	TRBJ1-2	TRBV6-6	CASSYPPGQDYGYTF	TGTGCCAGCAGTTACCCGCCGGGACAGGACTATGGCTACACCTTC
NA	NA	14	TRBJ1-4	TRBV30	CAWSVSVTNEKLFF	TGTGCCTGGAGTGTAAGCGTGACTAATGAAAAACTGTTTTTT
NA	TRBD2	16	TRBJ2-3	TRBV28	CASSPGLAGSTDTQYF	TGTGCCAGCAGTCCGGGACTAGCGGGGAGCACAGATACGCAGTATTTT
NA	NA	12	TRBJ1-2	TRBV6-5	CASSYVQGGYTF	TGTGCCAGCAGTTACGTCCAGGGTGGCTACACCTTC
NA	TRBD2	16	TRBJ2-4	TRBV11-3	CASSQGGGRAKNIQYF	TGTGCCAGCAGCCAAGGCGGGGGGCGAGCCAAAAACATTCAGTACTTC
NA	TRBD2	14	TRBJ2-7	TRBV27	CASSLGSGGYEQYF	TGTGCCAGCAGTTTAGGTAGCGGGGGTTACGAGCAGTACTTC
NA	TRBD1	13	TRBJ1-1	TRBV5-1	CASSYTGDTEAFF	TGCGCCAGCAGCTATACAGGGGACACTGAAGCTTTCTTT
NA	NA	16	TRBJ2-2	TRBV7-2	CASSVLRDLNTGELFF	TGTGCCAGCAGTGTCCTCCGGGATCTAAACACCGGGGAGCTGTTTTTT
NA	NA	13	TRBJ2-3	TRBV5-4	CASSRGSTDTQYF	TGTGCCAGCAGCCGGGGGTCCACAGATACGCAGTATTTT
NA	TRBD1	13	TRBJ2-1	TRBV25-1	CASSEGFGTAQFF	TGTGCCAGCAGTGAGGGATTCGGGACAGCTCAGTTCTTC
NA	TRBD1	16	TRBJ1-6	TRBV6-2/TRBV6-3	CASSRGTGGIRSPLHF	TGTGCCAGCAGCCGAGGGACAGGGGGTATACGTTCACCCCTCCACTTT
NA	NA	16	TRBJ1-2	TRBV3-1/TRBV3-2	CASSQVGLTPNYGYTF	TGTGCCAGCAGCCAAGTTGGCCTCACCCCAAACTATGGCTACACCTTC
NA	NA	15	TRBJ1-6	TRBV27	CASSAQDRRNSPLHF	TGTGCCAGCAGTGCCCAGGACAGAAGGAATTCACCCCTCCACTTT
NA	NA	14	TRBJ1-1	TRBV6-5	CASTIALGATEAFF	TGTGCCAGCACTATAGCCTTGGGAGCCACTGAAGCTTTCTTT
NA	NA	13	TRBJ2-7	TRBV4-3	CASSQDSRSEQYF	TGCGCCAGCAGCCAAGATTCCAGGTCCGAGCAGTACTTC
NA	NA	12	TRBJ1-5	TRBV12-3/TRBV12-4	CASTPLGQPQHF	TGTGCCAGCACCCCCCTTGGCCAGCCCCAGCATTTT
NA	TRBD2	15	TRBJ2-5	TRBV7-9	CASIRTSGARGTQYF	TGTGCCAGCATCCGGACTAGCGGGGCCCGGGGGACCCAGTACTTC
NA	NA	13	TRBJ2-7	TRBV6-5	CASTRYSPYEQYF	TGTGCCAGCACCCGGTACAGCCCCTACGAGCAGTACTTC
once	TRBD1	17	TRBJ2-2	TRBV19	CASSIDPGQGAIGELFF	TGTGCCAGTAGTATAGACCCGGGACAGGGGGCGATCGGGGAGCTGTTTTTT
NA	NA	20	TRBJ2-3	TRBV20-1	CSASGPLGGAWVISTDTQYF	TGCAGTGCTAGTGGTCCATTGGGGGGGGCTTGGGTTATAAGCACAGATACGCAGTATTTT
NA	NA	13	TRBJ1-2	TRBV27	CATAEVANYGYTF	TGTGCCACAGCCGAGGTAGCTAACTATGGCTACACCTTC
NA	TRBD2	15	TRBJ2-5	TRBV2	CASSDRTSRRETQYF	TGTGCCAGCAGTGATAGGACTAGCCGAAGGGAGACCCAGTACTTC
NA	NA	15	TRBJ1-4	TRBV28	CASSPAGSGNEKLFF	TGTGCCAGCAGCCCCGCCGGGTCCGGGAATGAAAAACTGTTTTTT
NA	TRBD2	15	TRBJ2-2	TRBV5-4	CASSPRGENTGELFF	TGTGCCAGCAGCCCCCGGGGGGAGAACACCGGGGAGCTGTTTTTT
NA	NA	12	TRBJ1-2	TRBV19	CASSGQIYGYTF	TGTGCCAGTAGTGGGCAGATCTATGGCTACACCTTC
NA	TRBD1	15	TRBJ2-2	TRBV11-3	CASSPGTGGPGELFF	TGTGCCAGCAGCCCCGGGACAGGGGGACCCGGGGAGCTGTTTTTT
NA	TRBD1	14	TRBJ2-1	TRBV18	CASSGQGAVDEQFF	TGTGCCAGCTCCGGACAGGGGGCAGTCGATGAGCAGTTCTTC
NA	TRBD2	17	TRBJ2-1	TRBV7-9	CASSLGLGLAGADEQFF	TGTGCCAGCAGCTTAGGGTTGGGACTAGCGGGGGCTGATGAGCAGTTCTTC
once	TRBD1	11	TRBJ1-2	TRBV10-3	CAILRQGTYTF	TGTGCCATCCTGAGACAGGGGACCTACACCTTC
NA	NA	15	TRBJ1-2	TRBV6-4	CASSDGGRHRAGYTF	TGTGCCAGCAGTGACGGGGGCAGGCATCGGGCTGGCTACACCTTC
NA	TRBD1	17	TRBJ1-2	TRBV28	CASSTGTGLRGGYGYTF	TGTGCCAGCAGCACCGGGACAGGGCTCCGTGGAGGGTATGGCTACACCTTC